The rows below give T cell receptor beta chains drawn from one sample of a study of T cells after yellow fever vaccination. Via MiXCR, TCRdb re-called the 5' RACE reads, giving one row per CDR3 protein. The sample contains approximately 300,000 distinct CDR3 sequences, under 15% of which appear only once. Here the sequenced sample was CD4+ T cells sorted from PBMCs, taken 45 days after the yellow fever booster vaccination. The receptors shown here come from a man in his thirties or forties who received the YFV17D yellow fever vaccine. CDR3s include the opening cysteine and the closing phenylalanine or tryptophan. The order of the fields is CDR3 DNA, CDR3 protein, J gene, V gene, clone size, D gene. D genes are given only for firm matches. Not all rows give a size; the values are once, few, many and, for expanded clones, a class.

CDR3 DNA: TGCGCCAGCAGCCTGGGACTACCGAGCTCCTACAATGAGCAGTTCTTC; CDR3 protein: CASSLGLPSSYNEQFF; J gene: TRBJ2-1; V gene: TRBV5-1; clone size: many; D gene: TRBD2
CDR3 DNA: TGTGCCAGCAGCCCTAGACTAGCGGGAGACCTCGAGCAGTACTTC; CDR3 protein: CASSPRLAGDLEQYF; J gene: TRBJ2-7; V gene: TRBV5-5; clone size: few; D gene: TRBD2
CDR3 DNA: TGTGCCAGCATCCTAGGTGGAGTCCTAGGTGGAGATGAGCAGTTCTTC; CDR3 protein: CASILGGVLGGDEQFF; J gene: TRBJ2-1; V gene: TRBV12-3/TRBV12-4; clone size: .; D gene: .
CDR3 DNA: TGCAGTGCTACGGACAGAGGCTACGAGCAGTACTTC; CDR3 protein: CSATDRGYEQYF; J gene: TRBJ2-7; V gene: TRBV20-1; clone size: few; D gene: .
CDR3 DNA: TGTGCCAGCACCCCGGCTTTTTCCGACTACGAGCAGTACTTC; CDR3 protein: CASTPAFSDYEQYF; J gene: TRBJ2-7; V gene: TRBV5-6; clone size: .; D gene: .
CDR3 DNA: TGTGCCAGCAGCCCGGGGTCTAGCGGGATAGGTACGCAGTATTTT; CDR3 protein: CASSPGSSGIGTQYF; J gene: TRBJ2-3; V gene: TRBV7-3; clone size: few; D gene: TRBD2
CDR3 DNA: TGTGCCAGCAGCGTTCAGGGGGGGAGTCTCAATGAGCAGTTCTTC; CDR3 protein: CASSVQGGSLNEQFF; J gene: TRBJ2-1; V gene: TRBV9; clone size: few; D gene: .
CDR3 DNA: TGTGCCATCGGTGGACTAGCGGGTGACACCGGGGAGCTGTTTTTT; CDR3 protein: CAIGGLAGDTGELFF; J gene: TRBJ2-2; V gene: TRBV10-3; clone size: few; D gene: TRBD2
CDR3 DNA: TGCGCCAGCAGCACGAGATCCGGGACAGGTTACAATGAGCAGTTCTTC; CDR3 protein: CASSTRSGTGYNEQFF; J gene: TRBJ2-1; V gene: TRBV4-3; clone size: .; D gene: TRBD1
CDR3 DNA: TGCGCCAGTCGCCTATCGGGGCTAGGATCCGAGCAGTACTTC; CDR3 protein: CASRLSGLGSEQYF; J gene: TRBJ2-7; V gene: TRBV5-1; clone size: few; D gene: .
CDR3 DNA: TGTGCCAGCAGCCTTACGGAGAGACCCTACGAGCAGTACTTC; CDR3 protein: CASSLTERPYEQYF; J gene: TRBJ2-7; V gene: TRBV12-3/TRBV12-4; clone size: few; D gene: .
CDR3 DNA: TGTGCCAGCAGCAGACAACTAGAGTTCTCCTACGAGCAGTACTTC; CDR3 protein: CASSRQLEFSYEQYF; J gene: TRBJ2-7; V gene: TRBV9; clone size: few; D gene: .
CDR3 DNA: TGTGCCAGCAGCGTAGCTCCCTTGAGTGAGCAGTTCTTC; CDR3 protein: CASSVAPLSEQFF; J gene: TRBJ2-1; V gene: TRBV9; clone size: few; D gene: .
CDR3 DNA: TGCGCCAGCAGCGTCGGGGAGCGCCGACACAATGAGCAGTTCTTC; CDR3 protein: CASSVGERRHNEQFF; J gene: TRBJ2-1; V gene: TRBV5-1; clone size: few; D gene: .
CDR3 DNA: TGTGCCAGCAGCTTGGAGCTAGCTCTTGTCGGCGAGCAGTACTTC; CDR3 protein: CASSLELALVGEQYF; J gene: TRBJ2-7; V gene: TRBV5-6; clone size: few; D gene: .
CDR3 DNA: TGTGCCAGCAGTAAGACTAGCGGCACCGGGGAGCTGTTTTTT; CDR3 protein: CASSKTSGTGELFF; J gene: TRBJ2-2; V gene: TRBV6-1; clone size: many; D gene: TRBD2
CDR3 DNA: TGCAGTGCTAGCGCTCCTAAGGTCCCCTACGAGCAGTACTTC; CDR3 protein: CSASAPKVPYEQYF; J gene: TRBJ2-7; V gene: TRBV20-1; clone size: .; D gene: .
CDR3 DNA: TGTGCCAGCAGCGGCAGTGGTCTAGCGGCCTACGAGCAGTACTTC; CDR3 protein: CASSGSGLAAYEQYF; J gene: TRBJ2-7; V gene: TRBV7-2; clone size: .; D gene: TRBD2
CDR3 DNA: TGTGCCAGCAGTTCGGGGACTTCGAATGAGCAGTTCTTC; CDR3 protein: CASSSGTSNEQFF; J gene: TRBJ2-1; V gene: TRBV27; clone size: few; D gene: .
CDR3 DNA: TGTGCCAGCAGTTTCAGCTTCTCTGGATCATTCAGAGATACGCAGTATTTT; CDR3 protein: CASSFSFSGSFRDTQYF; J gene: TRBJ2-3; V gene: TRBV6-2/TRBV6-3; clone size: few; D gene: .
CDR3 DNA: TGTGCCAGCTCACCTATGCCAACTAGAGACGAGCAGTACTTC; CDR3 protein: CASSPMPTRDEQYF; J gene: TRBJ2-7; V gene: TRBV18; clone size: .; D gene: .
CDR3 DNA: TGTGCCAGCAGCTTGGGATGGGAGGAGGCGCAGTATTTT; CDR3 protein: CASSLGWEEAQYF; J gene: TRBJ2-3; V gene: TRBV5-5; clone size: few; D gene: .
CDR3 DNA: TGCAGTGCCCGAGGGGGTCTATTCTATGGCTACACCTTC; CDR3 protein: CSARGGLFYGYTF; J gene: TRBJ1-2; V gene: TRBV20-1; clone size: few; D gene: .
CDR3 DNA: TGCGCCAGCAGCCAGGCTCCTAGCGGCCTCTCCTACGAGCAGTACTTC; CDR3 protein: CASSQAPSGLSYEQYF; J gene: TRBJ2-7; V gene: TRBV4-1; clone size: few; D gene: TRBD2
CDR3 DNA: TGCAGTGCACATGGACTAGCGGGATTCAACGAGCAGTACTTC; CDR3 protein: CSAHGLAGFNEQYF; J gene: TRBJ2-7; V gene: TRBV20-1; clone size: few; D gene: TRBD2
CDR3 DNA: TGTGCCACCTCTCCGGCGGGAGTAACCGGGGAGCTGTTTTTT; CDR3 protein: CATSPAGVTGELFF; J gene: TRBJ2-2; V gene: TRBV24-1; clone size: few; D gene: TRBD2
CDR3 DNA: TGCGCCAGCAGCCGACATAAGGGCGATTTCTATGGCTACACCTTC; CDR3 protein: CASSRHKGDFYGYTF; J gene: TRBJ1-2; V gene: TRBV4-3; clone size: few; D gene: .
CDR3 DNA: TGCGCCAGCAGCCAAGAAGTTTCAGCGGGAGGGCCGTATACGCAGTATTTT; CDR3 protein: CASSQEVSAGGPYTQYF; J gene: TRBJ2-3; V gene: TRBV4-3; clone size: .; D gene: TRBD2
CDR3 DNA: TGTGCCAGCAGCGTAGGGTTCTCGGGACGAAGAGAGACCCAGTACTTC; CDR3 protein: CASSVGFSGRRETQYF; J gene: TRBJ2-5; V gene: TRBV9; clone size: few; D gene: .
CDR3 DNA: TGTGCCAGCAGCTCATTTAGCGATGAGCAGTTCTTC; CDR3 protein: CASSSFSDEQFF; J gene: TRBJ2-1; V gene: TRBV7-2; clone size: few; D gene: .
CDR3 DNA: TGTGCCAGCTCACCGCTGCGGACTGACAATGAGCAGTTCTTC; CDR3 protein: CASSPLRTDNEQFF; J gene: TRBJ2-1; V gene: TRBV18; clone size: .; D gene: .
CDR3 DNA: TGCAGTGTCAGGAAATCTCCCTCTGGGTACAATGAGCAGTTCTTC; CDR3 protein: CSVRKSPSGYNEQFF; J gene: TRBJ2-1; V gene: TRBV20-1; clone size: .; D gene: .
CDR3 DNA: TGTGCCAGCAGCTCCAACAGCTTCACCGGGGAGCTGTTTTTT; CDR3 protein: CASSSNSFTGELFF; J gene: TRBJ2-2; V gene: TRBV7-3; clone size: few; D gene: .
CDR3 DNA: TGTGCCAGCAGCCAACTATGGGGGAAGGCTTACAATGAGCAGTTCTTC; CDR3 protein: CASSQLWGKAYNEQFF; J gene: TRBJ2-1; V gene: TRBV7-2; clone size: .; D gene: .
CDR3 DNA: TGTGCCTGGGGCCCGGGAACGCAGTATTTT; CDR3 protein: CAWGPGTQYF; J gene: TRBJ2-3; V gene: TRBV30; clone size: few; D gene: .
CDR3 DNA: TGTGCCATCAGTGAATACACAGATACGCAGTATTTT; CDR3 protein: CAISEYTDTQYF; J gene: TRBJ2-3; V gene: TRBV10-3; clone size: .; D gene: .
CDR3 DNA: TGTGCCAGCAGTGGGGCCCGAAGGACAGGGGAGGAGACCCAGTACTTC; CDR3 protein: CASSGARRTGEETQYF; J gene: TRBJ2-5; V gene: TRBV2; clone size: .; D gene: TRBD1
CDR3 DNA: TGCAGTGCTAGAGAACGTGGCGGGGAGCTGTTTTTT; CDR3 protein: CSARERGGELFF; J gene: TRBJ2-2; V gene: TRBV20-1; clone size: many; D gene: .
CDR3 DNA: TGCGCCAGCAGCCAGGAGGCCGGGACAGGGTACTACGAGCAGTACTTC; CDR3 protein: CASSQEAGTGYYEQYF; J gene: TRBJ2-7; V gene: TRBV4-3; clone size: few; D gene: TRBD1
CDR3 DNA: TGTGCCAGCAGCTCGGAGGGGGATCAGCCCCAGCATTTT; CDR3 protein: CASSSEGDQPQHF; J gene: TRBJ1-5; V gene: TRBV7-2; clone size: few; D gene: .
CDR3 DNA: TGTGCCAGCAGTTACTTTACAGCAGCAGATACGCAGTATTTT; CDR3 protein: CASSYFTAADTQYF; J gene: TRBJ2-3; V gene: TRBV6-2/TRBV6-3; clone size: .; D gene: .
CDR3 DNA: TGTGCCAGCAGCTTAGCGGACAGAGACACCACTGAAGCTTTCTTT; CDR3 protein: CASSLADRDTTEAFF; J gene: TRBJ1-1; V gene: TRBV7-8; clone size: few; D gene: .
CDR3 DNA: TGTGCCAGCAGTTGGGACAGCCGACCTAGCACAGATACGCAGTATTTT; CDR3 protein: CASSWDSRPSTDTQYF; J gene: TRBJ2-3; V gene: TRBV28; clone size: .; D gene: TRBD1
CDR3 DNA: TGTGCCAGCAGCTTAGGCGCAGGGAGGAGGACAGATACGCAGTATTTT; CDR3 protein: CASSLGAGRRTDTQYF; J gene: TRBJ2-3; V gene: TRBV7-2; clone size: .; D gene: .
CDR3 DNA: TGTGCCACCTCCGCTGGGACAGGGTGGGTTGGTGAGCAGTTCTTC; CDR3 protein: CATSAGTGWVGEQFF; J gene: TRBJ2-1; V gene: TRBV12-3/TRBV12-4; clone size: few; D gene: TRBD1
CDR3 DNA: TGTGCCAGCAGCTTAGGAGTGACAGGCCCCTATGGCTACACCTTC; CDR3 protein: CASSLGVTGPYGYTF; J gene: TRBJ1-2; V gene: TRBV7-2; clone size: .; D gene: .
CDR3 DNA: TGCGCCAGCAGCTTGTGGTATCCCCGGGCCTCAGGTAGCAACCAGCCCCAGCATTTT; CDR3 protein: CASSLWYPRASGSNQPQHF; J gene: TRBJ1-5; V gene: TRBV5-1; clone size: .; D gene: .
CDR3 DNA: TGCAGTGCTAGGGGGCGGGGGGCAGAAACCGGGGAGCTGTTTTTT; CDR3 protein: CSARGRGAETGELFF; J gene: TRBJ2-2; V gene: TRBV20-1; clone size: .; D gene: TRBD2
CDR3 DNA: TGCAGTGCTAGAGATGACCAAGCCTCCTACGAGCAGTACTTC; CDR3 protein: CSARDDQASYEQYF; J gene: TRBJ2-7; V gene: TRBV20-1; clone size: few; D gene: .
CDR3 DNA: TGTGCCAGCAGCTTAGAGGGAGCGGGGACGAACACTGAAGCTTTCTTT; CDR3 protein: CASSLEGAGTNTEAFF; J gene: TRBJ1-1; V gene: TRBV7-2; clone size: few; D gene: .
CDR3 DNA: TGTGCCAGCAGCCATGACACGAGCACAGATACGCAGTATTTT; CDR3 protein: CASSHDTSTDTQYF; J gene: TRBJ2-3; V gene: TRBV5-5; clone size: few; D gene: .
CDR3 DNA: TGCGCCAGCAGCCCCAAGGGCGGCAACCAAGAGACCCAGTACTTC; CDR3 protein: CASSPKGGNQETQYF; J gene: TRBJ2-5; V gene: TRBV5-1; clone size: few; D gene: .
CDR3 DNA: TGTGCCAGCAGCTTATGGGGGGGGGCCTCGTGGGGCTACACCTTC; CDR3 protein: CASSLWGGASWGYTF; J gene: TRBJ1-2; V gene: TRBV7-2; clone size: once; D gene: .